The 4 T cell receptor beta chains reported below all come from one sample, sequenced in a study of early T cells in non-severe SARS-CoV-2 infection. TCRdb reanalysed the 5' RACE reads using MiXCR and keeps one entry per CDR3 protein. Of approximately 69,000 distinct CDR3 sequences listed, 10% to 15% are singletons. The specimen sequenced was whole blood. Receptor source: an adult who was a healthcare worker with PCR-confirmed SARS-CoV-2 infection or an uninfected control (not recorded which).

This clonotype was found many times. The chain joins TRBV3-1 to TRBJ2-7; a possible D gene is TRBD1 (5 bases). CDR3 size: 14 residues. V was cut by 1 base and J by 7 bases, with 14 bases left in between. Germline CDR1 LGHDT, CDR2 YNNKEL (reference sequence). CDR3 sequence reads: CASSQGAGFGEQYF. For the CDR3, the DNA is TGTGCCAGCAGCCAAGGGGCAGGGTTCGGGGAGCAGTACTTC.

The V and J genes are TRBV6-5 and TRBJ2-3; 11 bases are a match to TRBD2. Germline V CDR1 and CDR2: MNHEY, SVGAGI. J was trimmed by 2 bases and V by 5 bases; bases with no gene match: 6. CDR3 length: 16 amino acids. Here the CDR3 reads CASSVLAGGSTDTQYF. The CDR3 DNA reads TGTGCCAGCAGTGTGCTAGCGGGGGGCTCCACAGATACGCAGTATTTT.

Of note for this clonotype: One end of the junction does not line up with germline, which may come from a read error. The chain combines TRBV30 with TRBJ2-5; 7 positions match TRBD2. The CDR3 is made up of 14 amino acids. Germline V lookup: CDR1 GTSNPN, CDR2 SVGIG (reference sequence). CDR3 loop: CAWRGLRLQGTQYF. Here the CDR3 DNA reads TGTGCCTGGAGGGGACTAAGGCTACAAGGGACCCAGTACTTC.

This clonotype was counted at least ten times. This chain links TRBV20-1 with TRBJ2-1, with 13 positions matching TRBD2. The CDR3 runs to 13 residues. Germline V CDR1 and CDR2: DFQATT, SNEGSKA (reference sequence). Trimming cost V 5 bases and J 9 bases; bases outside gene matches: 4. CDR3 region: CSAVTSGRGEQFF. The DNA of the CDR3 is TGCAGTGCTGTAACTAGCGGGAGGGGTGAGCAGTTCTTC.